This TCR beta chain was found in a study of control samples from healthy donors and cancer patients. Assay used: immunoSEQ multiplex PCR; TCRdb lists only in-frame clones, some missing. The sample includes 90,000 or so clones, 85% of them seen just once. This sequence was found in a man under 40 in good health. Input material: blood.

CDR3 nucleotides: TGCGCCAGCAGCGGGGGCGTGCCTGGGGCCAACGTCCTGACTTTC. Translating gives CASSGGVPGANVLTF. This sequence joins TRBV5-1 and TRBJ2-6; tentatively, D is TRBD1 (6 bases). CDR3 length: 15 amino acids. Germline V gene sequence: CDR1 SGHRS, CDR2 YFSETQ. V was cut by 4 bases and J by 2 bases, with 10 bases left in between.